The entry below gives a single T cell receptor (beta chain) sequence along with its context. This clone is characterized as large (0.1 to 1%). Its antigen is still unknown. No qualities accompany the bases; no much larger clone lies one base away. Library preparation used the immunoSEQ multiplex PCR assay. Genomic DNA extraction, TRB sequencing and normalization were carried out by Adaptive Biotechnologies (Seattle, WA). The study's own analysis went as follows. Clonality was calculated as one minus the Shannon entropy of productive TRB sequences, normalized by log2 of unique productive sequences. To identify KLL-specific clonotypes in tumors, TCRbeta CDR3 amino acid sequences were matched against the sequences from the tetramer-sorted sample of each patient. The clones in this table, taken by TCRdb from immuneACCESS, are in-frame only. Not every clone is retained; where verified, under half of the shortfall comes from an unresolved V gene, and the cause of the rest is unknown. The DNA gave D and trimming, while V, J and clone size come from that table. Here the sample has 24,000 or so clones; about 90% occur a single time. More than 2.5% of the sample belongs to the ten largest clones.

All patients' tumors stained robustly positive for Merkel cell polyomavirus Large T antigen by immunohistochemistry. The study included around 13 Merkel cell carcinoma patients whose blood and/or cultured TIL contained robust KLL-tetramer+ populations exceeding 0.04% of CD8+ T cells. All patients were Caucasian, with a median age of about 60 years and a range of about 45 to 85 years. For patients with unknown primaries who presented with nodal disease, or in cases where primary tissue was insufficient, lymph node tumors were analyzed. This specimen comes from a study of tumor-infiltrating T cells and Merkel cell polyomavirus (dated by TCRdb to about 2017). Regarding the study in general: CD8+ T cells specific for the Merkel cell polyomavirus KLL epitope were examined in Merkel cell carcinoma patients. Of all the tumor samples in the study, one was a frozen nodal tumor digest and another was a flash-frozen core biopsy of a metastasis. Patient treatments varied, were not standardized, and included chemotherapy, radiation and immunotherapies. In under 15 samples, KLL-tetramer-sorted cells taken from blood or tumor-infiltrating lymphocytes underwent TRB sequencing, as did 11 to 12 matched whole-tumor samples. Varying disease stages were represented at patient presentation, and patients were followed for a median of 2.7 years (range 1.1 to 6.0 years). The majority of whole-tumor samples consisted of roughly 23-micron curls cut from formalin-fixed, paraffin-embedded tissue blocks. Here is what the overall study found, with its caveats: The small sample size of the study (n of about 11 patients) is a limitation. More unique KLL-specific clonotypes in tumors (roughly 5-108 vs 0-3) was associated with a significant MCC-specific survival advantage (P = 0.0051). A higher fraction of KLL-specific T cells within tumors (roughly 1.9-18% versus roughly 0-0.14%) was associated with significantly better MCC-specific survival. KLL-specific TRB repertoires were diverse and mostly private, with just one public clonotype, shared by two patients, among over 350 unique sequences. Because the study covered only a single viral epitope, T cells targeting other Merkel cell polyomavirus epitopes were not captured.

Sequences were obtained from lymph node tissue. This sequence originates from a man aged 45-65 years with Merkel cell carcinoma.

Read as DNA, the sequence is TGCAGTGCCCTGTTTGTCTATGGCTACACCTTC. Protein translation: CSALFVYGYTF. The receptor chain draws on TRBV20-1 and TRBJ1-2; the D gene cannot be named for sure. At the junction V is shortened by 6 bases and J by 4 bases, with 9 bases in between. The CDR3 starts with the cysteine, ends with the phenylalanine, and has 11 residues. This entry keeps only the CDR3 DNA: 33 bases, framed from base 1. According to the germline V gene (reference sequence), CDR1 reads DFQATT and CDR2 reads SNEGSKA.